These T cell receptor beta chains were read from a single sample in a study of blood T cells in healthy people across ages. TCRdb re-called the 5' RACE reads through MiXCR, storing one row per CDR3 protein. This repertoire shows nearly 800,000 distinct CDR3 sequences, about 56% found once; its top ten account for roughly 26%. The sequencing input was blood. The receptors were gathered from a man in his forties in good health. Each CDR3 is given with its conserved first and last residue. The D gene is left open where the match is weak. Size values are once, few and many counts, or a class for expanded clones, and some rows have none.

CDR3nt,CDR3aa,v_gene,j_gene,abundance,d_gene
TGTGCCAGCAGCGTAGCTCTGGGCCAGAATCGCGAGACCCAGTACTTC,CASSVALGQNRETQYF,TRBV9,TRBJ2-5,few,-
TGTGCCAGCAGCCAGACTAGATTGGGCGGGGAGCTGTTTTTT,CASSQTRLGGELFF,TRBV14,TRBJ2-2,-,-
TGTGCCAGCAGTGTAGGGTCAGAAGTCTACGAGCAGTACTTC,CASSVGSEVYEQYF,TRBV28,TRBJ2-7,-,-
TGCAGCGTTGGCAAAGATTCCTACGAGCAGTACTTC,CSVGKDSYEQYF,TRBV29-1,TRBJ2-7,few,-
TGCAGCGTATGGGGACAGGGGAACAATGAGCAGTTCTTC,CSVWGQGNNEQFF,TRBV29-1,TRBJ2-1,few,TRBD1
TGCAGCGTTGGAATTCGGGAAAGTACGGGCTACACCTTC,CSVGIRESTGYTF,TRBV29-1,TRBJ1-2,-,-
TGTGCCAGCACTGACACGGATTATTCAAAAGCCAAAAACATTCAGTACTTC,CASTDTDYSKAKNIQYF,TRBV12-3/TRBV12-4,TRBJ2-4,few,-
TGTGCCAGCAGCCAAGTGCAGGGTACGGGTCAGCCCCAGCATTTT,CASSQVQGTGQPQHF,TRBV3-1,TRBJ1-5,-,-
TGTGCCATCAGTGAGTCATCGACAGGGGGCCAGAAAAACATTCAGTACTTC,CAISESSTGGQKNIQYF,TRBV10-3,TRBJ2-4,-,TRBD1
TGTGCCAGCAGTTACCGGACAGGGTACGGGACTAACTATGGCTACACCTTC,CASSYRTGYGTNYGYTF,TRBV12-3/TRBV12-4,TRBJ1-2,-,TRBD1
TGTGCCAGCAGCCACGACAGGGCCCCAGCCAAAAACATTCAGTACTTC,CASSHDRAPAKNIQYF,TRBV3-1,TRBJ2-4,few,TRBD1
TGTGCCAGCTTGCCCACCTGGGGATATGAGCAGTTCTTC,CASLPTWGYEQFF,TRBV6-5,TRBJ2-1,-,-
TGCAGTGCTAGACCCCCGGGACAGGGACTCTACGAGCAGTACTTC,CSARPPGQGLYEQYF,TRBV20-1,TRBJ2-7,-,TRBD1
TGTGCCAGCAGCAGCAGGGGGCGGACCTATGGCTACACCTTC,CASSSRGRTYGYTF,TRBV5-6,TRBJ1-2,few,TRBD1
TGTGCCAGCAGTTACTTAGCGGGGGACTACAATGAGCAGTACTTC,CASSYLAGDYNEQYF,TRBV6-5,TRBJ2-7,-,TRBD2
TGCAGTGCCCAAGGACAGGGCTTCTACAATGAGCAGTACTTC,CSAQGQGFYNEQYF,TRBV20-1,TRBJ2-7,-,TRBD1
TGTGCCAGCAGCCTAGACAGGCAATCTAGCACAGATACGCAGTATTTT,CASSLDRQSSTDTQYF,TRBV6-5,TRBJ2-3,-,-
TGCGCCAGCAGCTTAGACCCAACTCACAATGAGCAGTTCTTC,CASSLDPTHNEQFF,TRBV5-1,TRBJ2-1,few,-
TGCAGCGCCGAGGGCACGGGTGGGCAGGGAGTCCACGAGCAGTACTTC,CSAEGTGGQGVHEQYF,TRBV29-1,TRBJ2-7,few,-
TGTGCCAGCAGCCTTAGGGGACCGACACCGGGGGCCAACGTCCTGACTTTC,CASSLRGPTPGANVLTF,TRBV14,TRBJ2-6,-,-
TGTGCCAGCAGTTACTCTCGACAGGGCGGGTATGGCTACACCTTC,CASSYSRQGGYGYTF,TRBV6-5,TRBJ1-2,-,TRBD1
TGTGCCAGCAGCTTAACGTTAACGACCGGGGAGCTGTTTTTT,CASSLTLTTGELFF,TRBV7-3,TRBJ2-2,-,-
TGTGCCAGTTCCAATCCGGGGGATCCTTCGGGCACCGGGGAGCTGTTTTTT,CASSNPGDPSGTGELFF,TRBV19,TRBJ2-2,-,-
TGTGCCAGCAGTCGCCGCGGGGGAGGGACTGAAGCTTTCTTT,CASSRRGGGTEAFF,TRBV12-3/TRBV12-4,TRBJ1-1,few,-